Listed below are T cell receptor beta chains from one sample, sequenced in a study of T cells in Graves' hyperthyroidism and ophthalmopathy. MiXCR, applied by TCRdb to the multiplex PCR reads, yields one record per CDR3 protein. The data show more than 40,000 distinct CDR3 sequences, around 49% seen once. Sequencing was carried out using peripheral blood or thyroid tissue (not recorded which). The receptors stem from a woman in her fifties or sixties with Graves' hyperthyroidism. Each CDR3 is given with its conserved first and last residue. The D gene is left open where the match is weak. Only some rows state a clone size, as once, few, many or a class for expanded clones.

clone size,D gene,V gene,J gene,CDR3 protein,CDR3 DNA
few,TRBD1,TRBV24-1,TRBJ1-1,CATSEAGTGQTEAFF,TGTGCCACCAGTGAGGCCGGGACAGGGCAAACTGAAGCTTTCTTT
many,-,TRBV7-9,TRBJ2-3,CASSLDGWDSSTDTQYF,TGTGCCAGCAGCTTAGACGGTTGGGATTCTAGCACAGATACGCAGTATTTT
-,-,TRBV20-1,TRBJ2-7,CSAKRPNTGEQYF,TGCAGTGCTAAACGGCCGAACACCGGGGAGCAGTACTTC
-,TRBD2,TRBV7-2,TRBJ2-2,CASSPTSETGELFF,TGTGCCAGCAGCCCGACTAGCGAGACCGGGGAGCTGTTTTTT
-,TRBD2,TRBV9,TRBJ2-2,CASSVSRTSGRPGELFF,TGTGCCAGCAGCGTATCGAGGACTAGCGGGAGGCCCGGGGAGCTGTTTTTT
-,TRBD1,TRBV6-2/TRBV6-3,TRBJ2-7,CASSYSHSPITGVNPHEQYF,TGTGCCAGCAGTTACTCACACTCCCCTATAACAGGGGTTAACCCCCACGAGCAGTACTTC
-,-,TRBV27,TRBJ2-7,CASSITVGSVWYEQYF,TGTGCCAGCAGTATCACCGTGGGGAGCGTTTGGTACGAGCAGTACTTC
-,TRBD1,TRBV20-1,TRBJ1-2,CSAWDRARGYTF,TGCAGTGCTTGGGACAGGGCTCGTGGCTACACCTTC
-,-,TRBV5-5,TRBJ1-1,CASSQVRGPTEASF,TGTGCCAGCAGCCAAGTAAGAGGGCCCACTGAAGCTTCCTTT
many,-,TRBV25-1,TRBJ1-5,CASSEQEHQPQHF,TGTGCCAGCAGTGAACAGGAGCACCAGCCCCAGCATTTT
once,TRBD1,TRBV29-1,TRBJ2-7,CSVGGGKTYEQYF,TGCAGCGTTGGAGGGGGCAAGACCTACGAGCAGTACTTC
many,-,TRBV12-3/TRBV12-4,TRBJ2-7,CASSPPMGEQYF,TGTGCCAGCAGTCCCCCAATGGGTGAGCAGTACTTC
-,-,TRBV7-9,TRBJ1-1,CASSPTGYTEAFF,TGTGCCAGCAGCCCCACGGGCTACACTGAAGCTTTCTTT
many,-,TRBV28,TRBJ2-6,CASRDSGANVLTF,TGTGCCAGCAGGGACTCTGGGGCCAACGTCCTGACTTTC
-,-,TRBV3-1,TRBJ1-1,CASSRTTAQPEAFF,TGTGCCAGCAGCCGAACGACAGCCCAACCTGAAGCTTTCTTT
once,-,TRBV7-2,TRBJ2-5,CASRRAETQYF,TGTGCCAGCAGGAGGGCGGAGACCCAGTACTTC
many,-,TRBV6-1,TRBJ2-3,CASSRGDTQYF,TGTGCCAGCAGTAGAGGAGATACGCAGTATTTT
-,TRBD1,TRBV20-1,TRBJ2-7,CSARGDRGQYEQYF,TGCAGTGCTAGAGGGGACAGGGGGCAATACGAGCAGTACTTC
many,-,TRBV20-1,TRBJ1-2,CSARRTTYGYTF,TGCAGTGCTAGACGCACTACCTATGGCTACACCTTC
-,-,TRBV7-9,TRBJ1-5,CASSLGAAGTQHF,TGTGCCAGCAGCCTGGGAGCCGCTGGGACCCAGCATTTT
many,-,TRBV27,TRBJ1-6,CASSIGTPRDSPLHF,TGTGCCAGCAGTATTGGGACGCCACGGGATTCACCCCTCCACTTT
many,-,TRBV7-2,TRBJ2-7,CASSLAPQHSGEQYF,TGTGCCAGCAGCTTGGCCCCCCAACACTCGGGGGAGCAGTACTTC
many,-,TRBV6-1,TRBJ1-5,CASSHLGGGHSNQPQHF,TGTGCCAGCAGTCACCTCGGGGGGGGCCATAGCAATCAGCCCCAGCATTTT
-,TRBD2,TRBV9,TRBJ2-7,CSSSPSGLAGSYEQYF,TGTTCCAGCAGCCCTTCGGGACTAGCGGGATCCTACGAGCAGTACTTC
once,-,TRBV2,TRBJ2-5,CASSATRRQVHQETQYF,TGTGCCAGCAGTGCCACTAGGAGACAGGTTCACCAAGAGACCCAGTACTTC
many,TRBD1,TRBV6-5,TRBJ2-5,CASGQGDRETQYF,TGTGCCAGCGGGCAGGGGGATAGAGAGACCCAGTACTTC
-,-,TRBV24-1,TRBJ2-5,CATSDQGEETQYF,TGTGCCACCAGTGATCAAGGAGAAGAGACCCAGTACTTC
-,TRBD1,TRBV7-8,TRBJ2-5,CASSSPGTGARQETQYF,TGTGCCAGCAGTTCCCCCGGGACAGGGGCCAGACAAGAGACCCAGTACTTC
-,TRBD2,TRBV20-1,TRBJ2-5,CSARPTSGNVGTQYF,TGCAGTGCTAGGCCGACTAGCGGGAACGTCGGGACCCAGTACTTC
many,-,TRBV2,TRBJ2-7,CASSVGQFYEQYF,TGTGCCAGCAGTGTTGGGCAGTTCTACGAGCAGTACTTC
many,-,TRBV13,TRBJ1-1,CASSPNPGEMNTEAFF,TGTGCCAGCAGCCCCAACCCAGGGGAAATGAACACTGAAGCTTTCTTT
-,TRBD2,TRBV5-4,TRBJ2-5,CASSLGAGEGRTQYF,TGTGCCAGCAGCCTCGGGGCGGGAGAGGGAAGGACCCAGTACTTC
many,TRBD2,TRBV29-1,TRBJ2-2,CSVGLAGVAGELFF,TGCAGCGTTGGACTAGCGGGAGTTGCCGGGGAGCTGTTTTTT
many,-,TRBV20-1,TRBJ1-1,CSARRGAGNTEAFF,TGCAGTGCTAGAAGGGGGGCTGGGAACACTGAAGCTTTCTTT
-,TRBD1,TRBV7-6,TRBJ1-2,CASNGQGGYGYTF,TGTGCCAGCAACGGACAGGGGGGCTATGGCTACACCTTC
-,-,TRBV2,TRBJ1-2,CARGPRRRSFYGYTF,TGTGCCAGGGGGCCGCGCAGGCGAAGCTTCTATGGCTACACCTTC
-,TRBD2,TRBV7-2,TRBJ2-3,CASSRWTSGRGDTQYF,TGTGCCAGCAGCCGATGGACTAGCGGGAGGGGAGATACGCAGTATTTT
-,TRBD2,TRBV5-4,TRBJ2-7,CASSPRLAGSYEQYF,TGTGCCAGCAGTCCCAGACTAGCGGGATCCTACGAGCAGTACTTC
-,-,TRBV27,TRBJ1-1,CASRVSNTEAFF,TGTGCCAGCAGAGTATCCAACACTGAAGCTTTCTTT
-,-,TRBV7-6,TRBJ1-1,CASSLSARGRLTEAFF,TGTGCCAGCAGCTTATCCGCCAGGGGCCGCCTCACTGAAGCTTTCTTT
-,TRBD1,TRBV7-2,TRBJ2-7,CASSLAYRGTGDGEQYF,TGTGCCAGCAGCTTAGCGTACCGCGGGACAGGGGACGGCGAGCAGTACTTC
-,TRBD1,TRBV7-6,TRBJ1-2,CASSFPPGQGYGYTF,TGTGCCAGCAGCTTTCCCCCGGGACAGGGATATGGCTACACCTTC